Presented here are 5 T cell receptor beta chains from one specimen sequenced in a study of metastatic and nonmetastatic thyroid tumors (dated by TCRdb to about 2020). Library preparation employed PCR. The run used an Illumina HiSeq 4000. The public sequencing data were trimmed at Q25 with fastp and processed into clonotypes with MiXCR by TCRdb, which kept only in-frame beta chains. This sample holds some 13,000 clones; around 25% were observed only once. The ten largest make up 11% of the sample. None of the patients had been given any treatment before thyroid surgery. The sequencing input was tumor tissue. All receptors come from a female donor with papillary thyroid cancer or a benign thyroid nodule (not recorded which). Some clones in this sample may be carry-over from other donors' samples.

This clone is labeled as medium-sized. V gene TRBV6-1 combines with J gene TRBJ1-5; TRBD1 is a possible D gene (6 bases). The germline V and J ends were trimmed by 3 bases and 2 bases, with 11 bases remaining between them. The CDR3 is made up of 15 amino acids. In germline, CDR1 is MNHNS, CDR2 SASEGT. The CDR3 protein is CASSESRTGNQPQHF. DNA for the CDR3: TGTGCCAGCAGTGAGTCGCGGACAGGCAATCAGCCCCAGCATTTT.

The chain employs TRBV30 and TRBJ2-7, with 7 nucleotides matching TRBD2. The trim removed 2 bases at V and 3 bases at J, leaving 4 bases unmatched. From germline, CDR1 is GTSNPN and CDR2 SVGIG (reference sequence). This CDR3 is 13 amino acids long. CDR3 nucleotides: TGTGCCTGGAGTATGGGCGGGAGCTACGAGCAGTACTTC. Residues: CAWSMGGSYEQYF.

This clone was picked up many times. A much larger clone lies one base from this, so it may be a read error. The rearrangement links TRBV2 to TRBJ2-7; D is possibly TRBD1 (6 bases). The V and J ends lost 1 base and 5 bases respectively, with 12 bases between them. The germline gives CDR1 SNHLY, CDR2 FYNNEI. This CDR3 comprises 14 residues. The CDR3 DNA follows: TGTGCCAGCAGTGAAGACAGGGCGGGCGACGAGCAGTACTTC. This translates into CASSEDRAGDEQYF.

By sample fraction, this clone is medium-sized. CDR3: CASSPGTSSNEQFF. The CDR3 coding sequence is TGTGCCAGTAGTCCCGGGACTAGCTCCAATGAGCAGTTCTTC. This sequence joins TRBV19 and TRBJ2-1, with TRBD2 identical over 9 bases. Trimming cost V 5 bases and J 6 bases; bases outside gene matches: 5. The germline gives CDR1 LNHDA, CDR2 SQIVND (reference sequence). CDR3 length: 14 amino acids.

This clone was counted at least ten times. The chain couples TRBV6-1 to TRBJ1-2; D remains ambiguous. In germline, CDR1 is MNHNS, CDR2 SASEGT. Trimming left V 7 bases short and J 1 base short, with 4 bases between. This CDR3 spans 11 amino acids. Here the CDR3 reads CASMYNYGYTF. The CDR3, as DNA: TGTGCCAGCATGTATAACTATGGCTACACCTTC.